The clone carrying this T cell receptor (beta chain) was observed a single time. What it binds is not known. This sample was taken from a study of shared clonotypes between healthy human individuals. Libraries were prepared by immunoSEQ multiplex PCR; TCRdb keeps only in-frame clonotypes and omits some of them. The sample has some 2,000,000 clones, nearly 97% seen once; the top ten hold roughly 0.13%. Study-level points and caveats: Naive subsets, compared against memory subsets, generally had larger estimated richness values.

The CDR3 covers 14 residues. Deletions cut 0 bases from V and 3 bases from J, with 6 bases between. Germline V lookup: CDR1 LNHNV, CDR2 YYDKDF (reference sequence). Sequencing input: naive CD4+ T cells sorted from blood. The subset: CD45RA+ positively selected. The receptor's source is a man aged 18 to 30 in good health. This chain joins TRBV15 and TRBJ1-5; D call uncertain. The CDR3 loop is CATSRDPTNQPQHF. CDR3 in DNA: TGTGCCACCAGCAGAGACCCTACCAATCAGCCCCAGCATTTT. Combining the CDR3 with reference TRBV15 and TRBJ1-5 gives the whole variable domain DAMVIQNPRYQVTQFGKPVTLSCSQTLNHNVMYWYQQKSSQAPKLLFHYYDKDFNNEADTPDNFQSRRPNTSFCFLDIRSPGLGDTAMYLCATSRDPTNQPQHFGDGTRLSIL.